A single TCR beta chain is shown here with its context. Its specificity is not known. This may be a read error: a much more frequent sequence differs by one nucleotide. Axillary draining lymph nodes of breast cancer patients supplied the node samples. This CDR3 has 16 residues. With 5 bases clipped from V and 8 bases from J, the junction kept 14 bases outside the gene matches. Germline CDR1 reads SEHNR; CDR2 reads FQNEAQ (reference sequence). This record belongs to a study of breast tumors, draining lymph nodes, adjacent tissues. Findings and limits, study-wide: Luminal-like breast cancer showed significantly higher tumor–nontumor repertoire similarity than basal-like. Data only fit, rather than demonstrated, lymph node origin of most tumor T cells. Most tumor T cells seemingly derive from lymph node, then expand in tumor.

TCRdb processed the multiplex PCR reads anew with MiXCR; each CDR3 protein has one entry. The sample lists 70,000 to 85,000 distinct CDR3 sequences, approximately 19% occurring once. The clonotype was recovered from a female donor with breast cancer. Some clones in this sample may be carry-over from other donors' samples. Sequenced input: axillary lymph node tissue. The chain is built from TRBV7-9 and TRBJ2-1; 8 bases agree with TRBD1. DNA for the CDR3: TGTGCCAGCAGCCCGGGGGCCCAGGGGGCAGACTATGAGCAGTTCTTC. This encodes CASSPGAQGADYEQFF.